Each of the 2 T cell receptor beta chains below was sequenced from the same sample in a study of cytomegalovirus exposure and HLA in healthy donors. Primers included in the PCR were 60 Vbeta and 13 Jbeta primers. The assay was immunoSEQ multiplex PCR, and TCRdb's table has in-frame clones only and misses some. The data show about 160,000 clones, roughly four fifths seen once. The specimen was PBMCs. The receptor source for this set is a man aged 55 to 69 in good health and CMV-seronegative.

This clone was detected once. The chain joins TRBV5-1 to TRBJ2-1; D is perhaps TRBD1 (5 bases). The germline V gene encodes CDR1 SGHRS and CDR2 YFSETQ. V was shortened by 0 bases and J by 0 bases, with 10 bases between the two germline ends. The CDR3 runs 16 residues. CDR3 in DNA: TGCGCCAGCAGCTTGGCAGGGTCCTTCTCCTACAATGAGCAGTTCTTC. This translates into CASSLAGSFSYNEQFF.

The J gene is TRBJ2-3, the V gene TRBV4-1; perhaps TRBD2 as D (5 bases). There are 16 residues in the CDR3. The V gene lost 3 bases and the J gene lost 2 bases, with 15 bases spanning the gap. Looked up from germline, CDR1 is MGHRA and CDR2 is YSYEKL. The CDR3 here is CASSHLTGIYTDTQYF. In nucleotides, the CDR3 is TGCGCCAGCAGCCACCTAACCGGGATCTACACAGATACGCAGTATTTT.